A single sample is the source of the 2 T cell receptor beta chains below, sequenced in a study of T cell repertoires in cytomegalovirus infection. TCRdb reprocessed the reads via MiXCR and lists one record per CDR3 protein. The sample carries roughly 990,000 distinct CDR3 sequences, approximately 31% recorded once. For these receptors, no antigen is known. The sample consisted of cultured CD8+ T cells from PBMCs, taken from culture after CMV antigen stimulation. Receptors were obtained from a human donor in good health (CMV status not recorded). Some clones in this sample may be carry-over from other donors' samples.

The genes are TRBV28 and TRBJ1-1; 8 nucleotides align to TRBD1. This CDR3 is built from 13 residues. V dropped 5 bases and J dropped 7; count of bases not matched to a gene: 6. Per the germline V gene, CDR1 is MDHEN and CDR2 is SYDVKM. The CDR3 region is CASSRTGLGEAFF. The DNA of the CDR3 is TGTGCCAGCAGTAGGACAGGGCTCGGTGAAGCTTTCTTT.

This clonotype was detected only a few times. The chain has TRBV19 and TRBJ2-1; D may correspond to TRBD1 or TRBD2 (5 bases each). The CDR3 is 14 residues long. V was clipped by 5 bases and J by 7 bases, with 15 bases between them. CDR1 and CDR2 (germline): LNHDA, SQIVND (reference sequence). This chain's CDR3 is CASSVRDGWNEQFF. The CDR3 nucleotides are TGTGCCAGTAGTGTCCGGGACGGCTGGAATGAGCAGTTCTTC.